The T cell receptor beta chain under discussion was sequenced for a study of blood T cells in healthy people across ages (dated by TCRdb to between 2014 and 2017). General notes on the study: In model experiments, template switching captured roughly one uniquely barcoded TCR beta cDNA molecule for every two T cells. Two additional independent replicas of 1 million unique cDNA reads from the same blood draw were analyzed for two donors (one aged 18 to 29 and one aged 80 or older). To avoid experimental bias, donors of different ages were randomly spread across the sequencing lanes. The donors were divided into four age groups: young (average about 16 years), middle-aged (about 39), aged (about 60) and long-lived (about 84). Using deep sequencing normalized with unique cDNA molecular identifiers, the study measured how TCR beta repertoire diversity changes with age.

The germline V gene gives CDR1 as MNHEY and CDR2 as SVGEGT. V is pared back by 7 bases and J by 10 bases, with 17 bases lying between the germline termini. The CDR3, from cysteine to phenylalanine, totals 13 residues. Only CDR3 DNA is held: 39 bases, read in frame from base 1. The library came from 5' RACE. A second PCR of about 6 to 11 cycles was run with a J-beta primer mix and a sample-barcoded 5' primer. A unique molecular identifier was introduced onto each TCR beta cDNA molecule by a template-switch 5' adaptor carrying 12 random nucleotides. Each sample yielded at least 3 million CDR3-containing paired-end reads. First-strand cDNA was synthesized from all RNA with the Mint cDNA synthesis kit, primed by a TRBC-specific oligonucleotide. After uracil-DNA glycosylase treatment, a first 18-cycle PCR used universal primers M1SS and BC2_uni_R on all cDNA. The paper's data handling went like this. For normalization, 1 million high-quality reads, each with a distinct molecular identifier, were randomly selected from each sample. Reads sharing molecular identifiers were discarded rather than binned into consensus sequences. MiTCR, set to a Q25 quality threshold and the strictest error-elimination algorithm, was used for CDR3 identification, clonotype clustering and error correction. A nonparametric unseen species model with Euler transformation was used to estimate a lower bound on total TCR beta diversity. TCRdb reprocessing: public reads trimmed at Q25 with fastp, clones called with MiXCR, in-frame beta chains kept. One record per CDR3 amino acid sequence lists the most common genes and DNA. The V and J calls shown here were made by TCRdb, not taken from the authors' results. The sample profile shows some 1,800,000 distinct CDR3 sequences; roughly 43% of them were found once. The ten largest clones take up roughly 24% of the sample.

Overall study results and their limits: Donor CMV infection status was unknown, potentially confounding age-related changes in expanded clonotypes. Estimates of total diversity based on one million sequenced T cells were considered lower bounds and underestimates. Compared with the aged group, the long-lived group had more naive CD4+ T cells, fewer expanded clones and increased TCR diversity, a pattern suggesting age selection. Conclusive comparison of naive and antigen-experienced compartments was prevented by the profiling of bulk unsorted PBMCs. As age increased, observed TCR beta diversity per million T cells dropped in a roughly linear way, and a significant reduction was already evident by age 40. The percentage of naive T cells measured by flow cytometry correlated strongly with observed TCR beta diversity.

In the case of this clonotype: Its cognate antigen has yet to be identified. No much larger clonotype is one base removed from it; base qualities were not supplied.

The 39 donors, aged 6 to 90 years, were systemically healthy Caucasian individuals from Russia. Each donor gave ten milliliters of peripheral blood, collected into EDTA-treated Vacutainer tubes. Ficoll-Paque density-gradient centrifugation was used to isolate PBMCs, with at least 7 million per sample. Total RNA, at least 6 micrograms per sample, was extracted from PBMCs with Trizol reagent. For every donor, flow cytometry on a PBMC aliquot measured the percentage of naive CD45RAhigh/CD27high T cells. This receptor was obtained from a human donor in good health. The specimen was blood. The chain is made from TRBV6-2 or TRBV6-3 and TRBJ2-1; the D gene identity is not certain. The CDR3 region has the sequence CASNLDGRDEQFF. The nucleotides read TGTGCCAGCAACCTAGATGGTCGTGACGAGCAGTTCTTC.